Listed below are T cell receptor beta chains from one sample, sequenced in a study of Ad26.COV2.S vaccination and SARS-CoV-2 variants. This table comes from immunoSEQ multiplex PCR, and its TCRdb copy is limited to in-frame clones, with some not included. The data hold roughly 150,000 clones, with about nine tenths observed a single time. The source material was peripheral blood, sampled after recovery from COVID-19. Source of these receptors: a human donor who had recovered from COVID-19. Each CDR3 is given with its conserved first and last residue. Each record gives: D gene, clone size, J gene, V gene, CDR3 protein, CDR3 DNA. D genes are given only for firm matches. Where a row states a size, it is once, few, many or the class of an expanded clone; other rows omit it.

d_call: TRBD1
clone_size: .
j_call: TRBJ2-7
v_call: TRBV25-1
cdr3_aa: CASSGVGQESSYEQYF
cdr3_nt: TGTGCCAGCAGTGGGGTGGGACAGGAGAGCTCCTACGAGCAGTACTTC

d_call: .
clone_size: .
j_call: TRBJ2-1
v_call: TRBV7-9
cdr3_aa: CASSLVPGPMNEQFF
cdr3_nt: TGTGCCAGCAGCTTAGTACCAGGCCCAATGAATGAGCAGTTCTTC

d_call: .
clone_size: .
j_call: TRBJ1-1
v_call: TRBV27
cdr3_aa: CASRSTLGRTEAFF
cdr3_nt: TGTGCCAGCAGGAGTACCCTGGGGCGTACTGAAGCTTTCTTT

d_call: .
clone_size: .
j_call: TRBJ1-1
v_call: TRBV12-3/TRBV12-4
cdr3_aa: CASSYRQVAFF
cdr3_nt: TGTGCCAGCAGTTACCGACAGGTGGCTTTCTTT

d_call: .
clone_size: once
j_call: TRBJ2-1
v_call: TRBV2
cdr3_aa: CASRDGYNEQFF
cdr3_nt: TGTGCCAGCCGGGACGGCTACAATGAGCAGTTCTTC

d_call: .
clone_size: .
j_call: TRBJ1-2
v_call: TRBV24-1
cdr3_aa: CATSRESDYGYTF
cdr3_nt: TGTGCCACCAGCAGGGAATCAGACTATGGCTACACCTTC

d_call: .
clone_size: .
j_call: TRBJ2-1
v_call: TRBV11-2
cdr3_aa: CASSVLHTGPGYEQFF
cdr3_nt: TGTGCCAGCAGCGTGTTACATACAGGGCCCGGGTATGAGCAGTTCTTC

d_call: TRBD1
clone_size: .
j_call: TRBJ2-4
v_call: TRBV28
cdr3_aa: CASSQRAAGGKNIQYF
cdr3_nt: TGTGCCAGCAGTCAACGAGCGGCAGGGGGCAAAAACATTCAGTACTTC

d_call: .
clone_size: .
j_call: TRBJ1-5
v_call: TRBV6-5
cdr3_aa: CASSYSRASNQPQHF
cdr3_nt: TGTGCCAGCAGTTACTCGAGGGCGAGCAATCAGCCCCAGCATTTT

d_call: .
clone_size: .
j_call: TRBJ1-4
v_call: TRBV4-3
cdr3_aa: CASSQERADSATNEKLFF
cdr3_nt: TGCGCCAGCAGCCAAGAAAGGGCGGATTCAGCAACTAATGAAAAACTGTTTTTT

d_call: TRBD1
clone_size: .
j_call: TRBJ1-1
v_call: TRBV3-1/TRBV3-2
cdr3_aa: CASSHFGTGNTEAFF
cdr3_nt: TGTGCCAGCAGCCATTTCGGGACAGGGAACACTGAAGCTTTCTTT

d_call: .
clone_size: .
j_call: TRBJ1-1
v_call: TRBV4-3
cdr3_aa: CASSQALDSLQWNTEAFF
cdr3_nt: TGCGCCAGCAGCCAGGCCCTGGACAGCCTGCAATGGAACACTGAAGCTTTCTTT

d_call: .
clone_size: .
j_call: TRBJ2-1
v_call: TRBV11-2
cdr3_aa: CASSPGTLIGEQFF
cdr3_nt: TGTGCCAGCAGCCCCGGGACTCTTATTGGGGAGCAGTTCTTC

d_call: TRBD1
clone_size: .
j_call: TRBJ2-2
v_call: TRBV19
cdr3_aa: CASRMTGATGELFF
cdr3_nt: TGTGCCAGTAGGATGACAGGGGCCACCGGGGAGCTGTTTTTT

d_call: .
clone_size: .
j_call: TRBJ2-3
v_call: TRBV7-9
cdr3_aa: CASSFRDDTDTQYF
cdr3_nt: TGTGCCAGCAGCTTTAGGGATGACACAGATACGCAGTATTTT

d_call: .
clone_size: .
j_call: TRBJ1-4
v_call: TRBV28
cdr3_aa: CASSSPQGLFF
cdr3_nt: TGTGCCAGCAGTTCACCTCAGGGACTGTTTTTT

d_call: .
clone_size: .
j_call: TRBJ1-5
v_call: TRBV19
cdr3_aa: CASSQPQHF
cdr3_nt: TGTGCCAGTAGTCAGCCCCAGCATTTT

d_call: TRBD1
clone_size: .
j_call: TRBJ2-1
v_call: TRBV30
cdr3_aa: CAYKTGTYNEQFF
cdr3_nt: TGTGCCTACAAGACAGGGACCTACAATGAGCAGTTCTTC

d_call: .
clone_size: .
j_call: TRBJ2-1
v_call: TRBV5-1
cdr3_aa: CASTRESSYNEQFF
cdr3_nt: TGCGCCAGCACCAGGGAAAGCTCCTACAATGAGCAGTTCTTC

d_call: .
clone_size: .
j_call: TRBJ1-1
v_call: TRBV11-3
cdr3_aa: CASSLEMNTEAFF
cdr3_nt: TGTGCCAGCAGCTTAGAAATGAACACTGAAGCTTTCTTT

d_call: .
clone_size: .
j_call: TRBJ2-1
v_call: TRBV5-4
cdr3_aa: CASSLVSTNEQFF
cdr3_nt: TGTGCCAGCAGCTTGGTCAGTACCAATGAGCAGTTCTTC

d_call: .
clone_size: .
j_call: TRBJ2-3
v_call: TRBV2
cdr3_aa: CASSEVTMGTDTQYF
cdr3_nt: TGTGCCAGCAGTGAAGTAACTATGGGCACAGATACGCAGTATTTT

d_call: TRBD1
clone_size: .
j_call: TRBJ2-5
v_call: TRBV7-6
cdr3_aa: CASSPGTAYQETQYF
cdr3_nt: TGTGCCAGCAGCCCTGGGACAGCGTACCAAGAGACCCAGTACTTC

d_call: .
clone_size: once
j_call: TRBJ1-1
v_call: TRBV6-5
cdr3_aa: CASSSDPREAFF
cdr3_nt: TGTGCCAGCAGTTCGGACCCCCGTGAAGCTTTCTTT

d_call: .
clone_size: .
j_call: TRBJ2-5
v_call: TRBV7-2
cdr3_aa: CASSLGPAAKAQYF
cdr3_nt: TGTGCCAGCAGCCTTGGGCCGGCCGCAAAGGCCCAGTACTTC

d_call: .
clone_size: .
j_call: TRBJ2-6
v_call: TRBV29-1
cdr3_aa: CSAYTSGANVLTF
cdr3_nt: TGCAGCGCCTATACCTCTGGGGCCAACGTCCTGACTTTC

d_call: .
clone_size: many
j_call: TRBJ1-6
v_call: TRBV4-2
cdr3_aa: CASSQVVGRESPLHF
cdr3_nt: TGTGCCAGCAGCCAAGTGGTGGGGAGGGAGTCACCCCTCCACTTT

d_call: .
clone_size: .
j_call: TRBJ1-5
v_call: TRBV6-4
cdr3_aa: CASSQGNNQPQHF
cdr3_nt: TGTGCCAGCAGTCAGGGGAACAATCAGCCCCAGCATTTT

d_call: TRBD1
clone_size: once
j_call: TRBJ2-2
v_call: TRBV28
cdr3_aa: CASSNLRGHRELFF
cdr3_nt: TGTGCCAGCAGTAACTTAAGGGGGCACAGGGAGCTGTTTTTT

d_call: .
clone_size: .
j_call: TRBJ2-5
v_call: TRBV5-4
cdr3_aa: CASSFSQGETQYF
cdr3_nt: TGTGCCAGCAGCTTCAGTCAGGGGGAGACCCAGTACTTC

d_call: .
clone_size: .
j_call: TRBJ2-5
v_call: TRBV6-6
cdr3_aa: CASSYGPGRETQYF
cdr3_nt: TGTGCCAGCAGTTACGGTCCGGGGCGAGAGACCCAGTACTTC

d_call: .
clone_size: .
j_call: TRBJ2-2
v_call: TRBV19
cdr3_aa: CASSMFQGTGTGELFF
cdr3_nt: TGTGCCAGTAGTATGTTCCAGGGGACGGGGACCGGGGAGCTGTTTTTT

d_call: TRBD2
clone_size: .
j_call: TRBJ2-3
v_call: TRBV24-1
cdr3_aa: CATIPTSCGGAPDTQYF
cdr3_nt: TGTGCCACCATACCTACCTCCTGCGGGGGGGCCCCAGATACGCAGTATTTT

d_call: .
clone_size: .
j_call: TRBJ2-1
v_call: TRBV10-2
cdr3_aa: CASSGGDTHEFF
cdr3_nt: TGCGCCAGCAGTGGAGGGGACACCCACGAGTTCTTC

d_call: .
clone_size: .
j_call: TRBJ1-6
v_call: TRBV28
cdr3_aa: CASSFGSGGSPLHF
cdr3_nt: .

d_call: TRBD1
clone_size: .
j_call: TRBJ2-1
v_call: TRBV7-2
cdr3_aa: CATSTRQGRSYNEQFF
cdr3_nt: TGTGCCACCAGTACAAGACAGGGGCGGAGTTACAATGAGCAGTTCTTC